This T cell receptor (beta chain) was sequenced for a study of T cell responses to AZD1222 COVID-19 vaccine. Points from the study as a whole: Only a handful of AZD1222 recipients were seropositive at baseline. Possibly, clonal diversity was underestimated; donors were largely white British and included more females. Without day 14 samples, only post-peak T cell repertoires were studied.

Samples with a second dose at about 4 or about 12 weeks were pooled together. A note on this clone: The antigen remains undetermined.

The CDR3 contains 16 residues. Germline V gene sequence: CDR1 MNHEY, CDR2 SMNVEV (reference sequence). The V gene end was trimmed by 5 bases and the J gene end by 4 bases; junction bases not matched to a gene: 8. Generated by immunoSEQ multiplex PCR, the TCRdb table keeps only in-frame clones and is missing some. The sample lists about 200,000 clones, over 85% occurring once. This rearrangement joins TRBV27 to TRBJ2-1, with TRBD1 matching over 10 bases. The source is an adult who received the AZD1222 COVID-19 vaccine. The input for sequencing was peripheral blood, taken 28 days after the second AZD1222 dose. The CDR3 coding sequence is TGTGCCAGCAGTCCGCCCAGGACAGGGGGTTACAATGAGCAGTTCTTC. Amino acids: CASSPPRTGGYNEQFF.